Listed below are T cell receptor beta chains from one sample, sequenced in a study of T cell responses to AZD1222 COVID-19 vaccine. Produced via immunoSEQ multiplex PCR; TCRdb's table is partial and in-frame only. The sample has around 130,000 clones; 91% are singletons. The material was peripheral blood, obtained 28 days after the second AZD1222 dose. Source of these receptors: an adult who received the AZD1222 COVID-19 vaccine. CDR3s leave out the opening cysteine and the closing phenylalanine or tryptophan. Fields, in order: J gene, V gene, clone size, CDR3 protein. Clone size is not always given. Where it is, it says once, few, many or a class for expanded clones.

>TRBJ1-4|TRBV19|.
ASGSGPGSNEKLF
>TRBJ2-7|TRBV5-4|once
ASSFPGIGEQY
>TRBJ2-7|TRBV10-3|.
AISDLRDSSSYEQY
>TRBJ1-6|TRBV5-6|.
ASSPRDRGLSPLH
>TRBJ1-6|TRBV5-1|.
ASSLQGAANSPLH
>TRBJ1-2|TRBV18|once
ASSPGQGTANYGYT
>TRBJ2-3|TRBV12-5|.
ASGLHLWGTDTQY
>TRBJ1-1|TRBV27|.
ASSLGATLRTEAF
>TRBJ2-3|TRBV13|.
ASSHPGGSTDTQY
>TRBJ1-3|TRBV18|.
ASSPESLSGNTIY
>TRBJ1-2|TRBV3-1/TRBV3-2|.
ASSSRVRDYGYT
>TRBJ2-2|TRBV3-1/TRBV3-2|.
ASSQAGNTGELF
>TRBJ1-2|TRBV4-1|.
ASSQDGAFGYGYT
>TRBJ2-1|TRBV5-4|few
ASSPGLARNEQF
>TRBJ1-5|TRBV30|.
AWSKTDLYQPQH
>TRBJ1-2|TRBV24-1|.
ATSDLSYGYT
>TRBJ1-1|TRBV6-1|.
ASSEAQGLNTEAF
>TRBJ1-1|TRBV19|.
ASSIGWAGGNTEAF
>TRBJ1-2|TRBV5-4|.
ASSATGRERKNYGYT
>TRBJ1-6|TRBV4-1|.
ASSLDSYNSPLH
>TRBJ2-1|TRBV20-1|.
SASGTGWNEQF
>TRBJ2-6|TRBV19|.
ASSGEDLSGANVLT
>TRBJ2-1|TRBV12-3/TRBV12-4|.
ASSLPRSEQF
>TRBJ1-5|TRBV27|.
ASSQMAGQPQH
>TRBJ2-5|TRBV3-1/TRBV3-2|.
ASSQEGASGETQY
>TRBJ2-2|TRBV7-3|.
ASSSETRGTGELF
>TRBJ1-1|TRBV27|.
ASSFGRSATEAF
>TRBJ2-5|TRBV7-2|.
ASRGGTSGTLTQY
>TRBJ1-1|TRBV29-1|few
SVEGAGEAF
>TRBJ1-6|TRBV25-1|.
ASNGRENSPLH
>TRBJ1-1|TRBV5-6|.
ASSLAYRSREAF
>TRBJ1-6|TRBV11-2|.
ASSGGQGANYNSPLH
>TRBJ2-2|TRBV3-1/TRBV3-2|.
ASSRDLIGELF
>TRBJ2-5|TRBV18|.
ASSPRAAQQETQY
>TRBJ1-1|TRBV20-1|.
SAPDTKEAF
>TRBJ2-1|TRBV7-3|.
ASSLRDNEQF
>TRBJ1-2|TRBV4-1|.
ASSQDRAALNYGYT
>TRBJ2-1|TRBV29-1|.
SVYPGPIPGNEQF
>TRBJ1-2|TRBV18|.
ASSPQRDEGYT
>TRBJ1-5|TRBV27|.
ASSFREVGQPQH
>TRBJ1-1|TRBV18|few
ASSPRDSTDGGEAF
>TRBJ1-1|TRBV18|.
ASSPQEEGSQAF
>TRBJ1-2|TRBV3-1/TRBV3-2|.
ASSQDRGTGYT
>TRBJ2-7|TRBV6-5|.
ASSYSVASSYEQY
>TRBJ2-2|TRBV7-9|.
ASSLWGYAVDANTGELF
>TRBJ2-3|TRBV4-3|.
ASSQHLAGGPTTDTQY
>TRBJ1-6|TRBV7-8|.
ASSRAFFNSPLH
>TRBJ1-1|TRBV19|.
ASSIGLTYTEAF
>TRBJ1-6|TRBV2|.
ASSEGDSVALH
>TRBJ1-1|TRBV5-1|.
ASSPGQGLNEAF
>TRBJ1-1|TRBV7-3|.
ASSTQTHTEAF